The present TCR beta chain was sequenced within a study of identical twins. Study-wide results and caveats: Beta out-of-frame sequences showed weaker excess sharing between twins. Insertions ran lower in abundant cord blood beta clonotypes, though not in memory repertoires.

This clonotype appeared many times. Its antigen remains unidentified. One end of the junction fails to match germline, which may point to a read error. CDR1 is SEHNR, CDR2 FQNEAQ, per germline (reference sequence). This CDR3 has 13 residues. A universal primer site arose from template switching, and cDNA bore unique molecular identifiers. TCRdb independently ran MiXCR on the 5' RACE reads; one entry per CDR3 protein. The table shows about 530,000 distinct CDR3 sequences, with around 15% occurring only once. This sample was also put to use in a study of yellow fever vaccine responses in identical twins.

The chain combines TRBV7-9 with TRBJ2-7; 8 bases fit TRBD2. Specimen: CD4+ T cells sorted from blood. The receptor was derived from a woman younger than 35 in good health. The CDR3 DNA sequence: TGCGCCAGCAGCTTGGGACTAGCCTACGAGCAGTACTTC. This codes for CASSLGLAYEQYF. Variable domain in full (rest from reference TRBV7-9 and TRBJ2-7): DTGVSQNPRHKITKRGQNVTFRCDPISEHNRLYWYRQTLGQGPEFLTYFQNEAQLEKSRLLSDRFSAERPKGSFSTLEIQRTEQGDSAMYLCASSLGLAYEQYFGPGTRLTVT.